These T cell receptor beta chains were read from a single sample in a study of tumor-infiltrating lymphocytes in primary liver carcinoma. TCRdb analysed the multiplex PCR reads with MiXCR anew, one entry per CDR3 protein. The sample has about 190,000 distinct CDR3 sequences; 70% to 90% are singletons. The sample comprised tumor tissue from primary liver carcinoma. All receptors derive from a man aged 40-55 years with primary liver carcinoma and hepatitis B virus infection. Both conserved end residues are part of each CDR3. D genes are given only for firm matches. Only some rows state a clone size, as once, few, many or a class for expanded clones.

>TRBJ1-2|NA|TRBV10-2|NA
TGCGCCAGTAGTCTCCTAAAGGACTATGGCTACACGTTC
CASSLLKDYGYTF
>TRBJ2-7|TRBD1|TRBV6-2/TRBV6-3|many
TGTGCCAGCAGTTCCCAATCCCCCGGGACAGGGATGTACGAGCAGTACTTC
CASSSQSPGTGMYEQYF
>TRBJ2-7|TRBD2|TRBV11-2|NA
TGTGCCAGCAACTTGCGGACTAGCTGGGTCTCCTACGAGCTGTACTTC
CASNLRTSWVSYELYF
>TRBJ2-3|NA|TRBV6-1|NA
TGTGCCAGCAGTGACTCCAGGACTTTCACAGATACGCTGTATTTT
CASSDSRTFTDTLYF
>TRBJ2-1|NA|TRBV4-2|NA
NA
CASSHAWGQGSNEQIF
>TRBJ2-3|TRBD1|TRBV6-1|NA
TGTGCCAGCAGAGAAGAGGACAGGGGATGGGATACGCAGTATTTT
CASREEDRGWDTQYF
>TRBJ2-2|NA|TRBV12-3/TRBV12-4|many
TGTGCCAGCTCACCGGGGAGTAGCACTGACGGGGAGCTGTTTTTT
CASSPGSSTDGELFF
>TRBJ2-5|TRBD2|TRBV4-3|NA
TGCGCCAGCAACCAAGCGGCTAGCGGGAGGGCCGTGGAGACCCAGTACTTC
CASNQAASGRAVETQYF
>TRBJ1-2|NA|TRBV6-1|NA
TGTGCCAGCACCCAGAACAGCTATGGCTACACCTTC
CASTQNSYGYTF
>TRBJ2-1|TRBD2|TRBV28|once
TGTGCCAACAGTTTTAGCGGGAGTAGCAATGAGCAGTTCTTC
CANSFSGSSNEQFF
>TRBJ2-3|NA|TRBV10-2|NA
TGCGCCAGCAGATACACAGATACCCAGTATTTT
CASRYTDTQYF
>TRBJ2-3|NA|TRBV29-1|NA
TGCAGCGTTGAAGATCGCGGAGGCCGGGGCACAGATAGGCAGTATTTT
CSVEDRGGRGTDRQYF
>TRBJ2-2|TRBD1|TRBV11-1|once
TGTGACAGCCGCACGGGACAGACTAACACAGGAGAGCTGTTTTTT
CDSRTGQTNTGELFF
>TRBJ1-2|NA|TRBV29-1|NA
TGCAGCGTTTCATTTGACGGATACTACTATTGCTACACCTTC
CSVSFDGYYYCYTF
>TRBJ2-1|NA|TRBV20-1|NA
TGCAGTGCTAGAGACCAAAGGGCTTTCCTGGGCAATGAGCAGTTCTTC
CSARDQRAFLGNEQFF
>TRBJ2-2|NA|TRBV5-1|NA
TGCGCCAGCAGCTTGGTGCCGGGATTGAGGAACACCGGGGAGCTGTTTTTT
CASSLVPGLRNTGELFF
>TRBJ1-6|NA|TRBV5-4|many
TGTGCCAGCACCAGCCTCGGGGAAAGGAGTTCACCCCTCCACTTT
CASTSLGERSSPLHF
>TRBJ1-2|NA|TRBV12-3/TRBV12-4|NA
TGTGCCACTAGTTTATCAGGAGCTGGCTACACCTTC
CATSLSGAGYTF
>TRBJ2-7|NA|TRBV6-2/TRBV6-3|NA
TGTGCCAACAGTCTGGGGGGAGGACAGTTGCGTCCCTACGAGCAGTACTTC
CANSLGGGQLRPYEQYF
>TRBJ2-1|NA|TRBV6-6|NA
NA
CAGSYSVGHGIHNEKFF
>TRBJ2-2|NA|TRBV11-2|NA
TGTGCCAGGAGCACAGACTCGGACAGCGGGGAGCTGCTTTTT
CARSTDSDSGELLF
>TRBJ2-7|NA|TRBV29-1|NA
TGCAGCGTCGATGTAGCGGAAGGTAACGAGCAGTACTTC
CSVDVAEGNEQYF
>TRBJ1-1|NA|TRBV12-3/TRBV12-4|NA
TGTGCCAGCAGTTTAGTCTCAGGACAAGTAACTGAAACTTTCTTT
CASSLVSGQVTETFF
>TRBJ1-4|NA|TRBV7-9|NA
TGTGCCAGCAACTTAGTTGGCCAGAATGAAACACTGTTTTTT
CASNLVGQNETLFF
>TRBJ2-2|TRBD2|TRBV10-1|NA
TGTGCCAGCAGGGAGGAGGCGAGCGGGGCCGGGGAGCTGTTTTTT
CASREEASGAGELFF
>TRBJ2-3|TRBD1|TRBV29-1|NA
TGCAGCGTTGATACGGGGACAGATATGCAGAATTTT
CSVDTGTDMQNF
>TRBJ2-3|NA|TRBV6-2/TRBV6-3|NA
TGTGCCAGCAGTTACATAGGGGGAGGGCCGACAGATACGCAGTATTTT
CASSYIGGGPTDTQYF
>TRBJ2-5|NA|TRBV28|NA
TGTGCCAGCAGTAAGCCCCGGTTACAGGAAGAGACCCAATACTTC
CASSKPRLQEETQYF
>TRBJ2-7|NA|TRBV14|NA
TGTGTCAGCAGCCCCTCGAGACGGAAACTATACGAGCAGTACTTC
CVSSPSRRKLYEQYF
>TRBJ2-5|TRBD2|TRBV5-4|NA
TGTGCCAGCAGCTTCGGACTAGTGGGAGCCTCGGAGACCCAGTACTTC
CASSFGLVGASETQYF
>TRBJ2-7|NA|TRBV7-9|NA
TGTGCCAGCATTTTGCCCGGTAAGGAGCAGTACTTC
CASILPGKEQYF
>TRBJ1-5|NA|TRBV6-2/TRBV6-3|NA
TGTGCCAGCAGCCCACCGGCCGCGCGGACCAGCAATCAGCCCCGGCATTTT
CASSPPAARTSNQPRHF
>TRBJ1-2|TRBD1|TRBV7-9|NA
TGCGCCGGCAGATGGGACAGGGGGTTTCATGGCCACACCTTC
CAGRWDRGFHGHTF
>TRBJ2-1|NA|TRBV6-2/TRBV6-3|NA
TGTGCCATCAGTCCGCCGGGACAAGGCTCCTACATTGAGCAGTTCTTC
CAISPPGQGSYIEQFF
>TRBJ2-1|NA|TRBV11-3|few
TGTGCCAACAGCTTAGGGGTCAGCATCAATGAACAGTTCTTC
CANSLGVSINEQFF
>TRBJ1-1|NA|TRBV6-6|few
TGTGCCAGCAGCCAGACAGACACTGAAGTCTTCTTT
CASSQTDTEVFF
>TRBJ2-3|NA|TRBV10-3|once
TGTGAGACTGGACTAACGGCAGCAGATACGCAGTATTTT
CETGLTAADTQYF
>TRBJ1-1|TRBD1|TRBV11-1|once
TGTACCAGCAGCCCGCGACAGGGTCGGAACACTGAAACTTTTTTT
CTSSPRQGRNTETFF
>TRBJ1-3|TRBD1|TRBV5-1|NA
TGCGCCAGCAGCGATGACAGGGCGCGCTTTGGAAACACCATATATTTT
CASSDDRARFGNTIYF
>TRBJ2-3|NA|TRBV5-6|once
TGTGCCAGCAGCAACCGGGCTAGCACGGATACGCAGTATTTT
CASSNRASTDTQYF
>TRBJ2-3|NA|TRBV11-2|NA
TGTGCCAGCAGCTTAGGGTGGGTTAGCATAGATATGCAGTATTTT
CASSLGWVSIDMQYF
>TRBJ1-1|TRBD1|TRBV5-4|many
TGTGCCAGCAGCTTCTCGACAGGGGTCTACACTGAAGCTTTCTTT
CASSFSTGVYTEAFF
>TRBJ1-5|NA|TRBV7-2|few
TGTGCCAGCAGCCCCGGGACACGAGAGAATCAGCCCCAGCATTTT
CASSPGTRENQPQHF
>TRBJ1-6|NA|TRBV4-3|NA
TGCGCCAGCAGCCAAGGACAGCTCTATAATTCACCCCTCAGCTTT
CASSQGQLYNSPLSF
>TRBJ2-7|NA|TRBV11-1|NA
TGTGCCAGCAATTTAACGGGATCGGGAGAATACGAGCAGTATTTC
CASNLTGSGEYEQYF
>TRBJ2-7|NA|TRBV29-1|NA
TGCAGCGTTTCGAGACGGGGCCTTCTCGAGGAGCAGTACTTC
CSVSRRGLLEEQYF
>TRBJ2-5|NA|TRBV12-3/TRBV12-4|NA
TGTGCCAGCAGTTTAATGGTGGGAGAGGCCCAGTACTTC
CASSLMVGEAQYF
>TRBJ2-2|NA|TRBV7-9|NA
TGTGCCAGCAGCTTAGCAGGAATGGCGGGACAGAAGACCGGGGAGCTGTTTTTT
CASSLAGMAGQKTGELFF
>TRBJ2-2|TRBD1|TRBV28|many
TGTGCCAGCACCACAGGGGCGCCCGGGGAGCTGTTTTTT
CASTTGAPGELFF
>TRBJ2-7|TRBD1|TRBV6-1|NA
TGTGCCAGCAGTGGACAGGGGACGGACGAGCAGTACTTC
CASSGQGTDEQYF
>TRBJ2-3|NA|TRBV7-3|NA
TGTGCCAGCAGCTTAACGGGTGCAAACGTAGAAACGCAGTATTTT
CASSLTGANVETQYF
>TRBJ2-7|NA|TRBV19|NA
TGTGCCAGTAGTTCTTCACTCTACGAGCAGTACTTC
CASSSSLYEQYF
>TRBJ2-5|NA|TRBV5-4|NA
TGTGCCAGCAGTCAACAGAGGGGGACCCTGTACTTC
CASSQQRGTLYF
>TRBJ1-5|NA|TRBV5-4|NA
TGTACCAGCAGCCGCGATGGAAATAGCAATCAGCCCCAGCATTTT
CTSSRDGNSNQPQHF
>TRBJ1-1|NA|TRBV4-2|NA
TGTGCCAGCAGCCAAGATTGGGAGAACAGTGAAGCTTTCTTT
CASSQDWENSEAFF
>TRBJ1-1|NA|TRBV29-1|NA
TGTAGCGTCGTCAGAGGGGGGGTGAACAATGAAGCTTTCTTT
CSVVRGGVNNEAFF
>TRBJ2-1|NA|TRBV12-3/TRBV12-4|NA
TGTGCCAGAAGTCCCCTAGATCTTCGGGGGCAGTTCTTC
CARSPLDLRGQFF
>TRBJ2-5|NA|TRBV29-1|NA
TGCAGCGTTACTCCGGGGCAGACCCACTATTTC
CSVTPGQTHYF
>TRBJ2-1|NA|TRBV12-3/TRBV12-4|NA
TGTGCCAACGCCCGAAGGGGCGGGGATTCGCATAACGAGCAGTTCTTC
CANARRGGDSHNEQFF
>TRBJ2-1|NA|TRBV4-3|NA
TGCGCCAGTAGCCAATTGACAGGCAAACTCTACTACAATGAGCAGTTCTTC
CASSQLTGKLYYNEQFF